These T cell receptor beta chains were read from a single sample in a study of PD-1 blockade in classical Hodgkin lymphoma. Clones were sequenced by immunoSEQ multiplex PCR, and TCRdb holds only the in-frame ones, with some missing. In the table there are approximately 8,400 clones, 82% of which are singletons. This specimen was CD8+ T cells from blood, taken before the fourth cycle of nivolumab. The receptors shown here come from a human donor with classical Hodgkin lymphoma. The CDR3 runs from the conserved cysteine through the conserved F or W. A D gene is named only where the DNA matches it firmly. Size is stated for part of the rows, as once, few or many counts, or as a class when the clone is expanded.

D gene	clone size	V gene	J gene	CDR3 DNA	CDR3 protein
NA	NA	TRBV9	TRBJ1-1	TGTGCCAGCAGCGTAGAGGGCTTGGGAGATGAAGCTTTCTTT	CASSVEGLGDEAFF
TRBD1	NA	TRBV27	TRBJ1-1	TGTGCCAGCAGTCCATACCCGGGACAGCTGAACACTGAAGCTTTCTTT	CASSPYPGQLNTEAFF
NA	NA	TRBV28	TRBJ2-3	TGTGCCAGCAGTTTCTGGCAGAGAAGCACAGATACGCAGTATTTT	CASSFWQRSTDTQYF
TRBD1	NA	TRBV29-1	TRBJ2-7	TGCAGCGCCTCGGGACAGGGGGGCGAGCAGTACTTC	CSASGQGGEQYF
NA	NA	TRBV4-1	TRBJ1-6	TGCGCCAGCAGCCAAGCGTTTACGGCGGGGACTGGCGGTTCACCCCTCCACTTT	CASSQAFTAGTGGSPLHF
NA	NA	TRBV10-3	TRBJ1-5	TGTGCCTCTGGGGACACAGATAATCAGCCCCAGCATTTT	CASGDTDNQPQHF
NA	NA	TRBV10-2	TRBJ1-1	TGCGCCAGCGGAAGGGAACCTGAAGCTTTCTTT	CASGREPEAFF
NA	NA	TRBV28	TRBJ2-7	TGTGCCAGCAGTTTATTGACAGAGACCTACGAGCAGTACTTC	CASSLLTETYEQYF
NA	NA	TRBV19	TRBJ1-1	TGTGCCAGTAGGAACAGGCCCACTGAAGCTTTCTTT	CASRNRPTEAFF
NA	few	TRBV27	TRBJ2-3	TGTGCCAGCAGTCGACAGGACTTAGATACGCAGTATTTT	CASSRQDLDTQYF
NA	NA	TRBV9	TRBJ2-3	TGTGCCAGCAGCGCTCGACCAGGGACCTTGTTCTTTGATACGCAGTATTTT	CASSARPGTLFFDTQYF
TRBD1	NA	TRBV7-9	TRBJ1-2	TGTGCCAGCAGACCACCGGGACAGGGGTGGGACTACACCTTC	CASRPPGQGWDYTF
NA	NA	TRBV28	TRBJ2-7	TGTGCCAGCAGTGCAGGGTTCAGCGAGCAGTACTTC	CASSAGFSEQYF
TRBD1	NA	TRBV29-1	TRBJ1-1	TGCAGCTTCTGGACAGGCATGAACACTGAAGCTTTCTTT	CSFWTGMNTEAFF